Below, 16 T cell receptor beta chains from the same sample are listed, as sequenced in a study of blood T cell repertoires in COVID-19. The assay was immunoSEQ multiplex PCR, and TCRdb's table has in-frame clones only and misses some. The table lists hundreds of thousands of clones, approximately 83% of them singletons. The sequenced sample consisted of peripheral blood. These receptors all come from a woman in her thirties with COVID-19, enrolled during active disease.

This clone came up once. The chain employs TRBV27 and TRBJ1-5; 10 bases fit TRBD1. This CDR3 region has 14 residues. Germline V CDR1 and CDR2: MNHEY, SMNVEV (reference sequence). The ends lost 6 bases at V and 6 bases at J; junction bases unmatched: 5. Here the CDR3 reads CASRKTGGGQPQHF. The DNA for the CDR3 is TGTGCCAGCAGGAAGACAGGGGGCGGTCAGCCCCAGCATTTT.

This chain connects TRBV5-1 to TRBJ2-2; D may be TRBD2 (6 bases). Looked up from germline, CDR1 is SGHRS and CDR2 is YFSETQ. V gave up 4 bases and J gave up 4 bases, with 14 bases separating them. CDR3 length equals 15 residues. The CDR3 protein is CASSPSWGVTGELFF. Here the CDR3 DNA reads TGCGCCAGCAGCCCAAGCTGGGGGGTCACCGGGGAGCTGTTTTTT.

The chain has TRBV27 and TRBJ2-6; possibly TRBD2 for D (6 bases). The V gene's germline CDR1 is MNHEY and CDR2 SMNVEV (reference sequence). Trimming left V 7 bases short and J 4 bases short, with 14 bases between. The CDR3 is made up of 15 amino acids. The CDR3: CASKEGLSGANVLTF. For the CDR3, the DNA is TGTGCCAGCAAGGAGGGGCTATCCGGGGCCAACGTCCTGACTTTC.

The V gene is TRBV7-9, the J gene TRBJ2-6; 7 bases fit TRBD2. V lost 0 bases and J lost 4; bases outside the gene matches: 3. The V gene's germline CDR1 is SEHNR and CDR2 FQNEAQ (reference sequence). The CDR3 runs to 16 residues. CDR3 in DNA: TGTGCCAGCAGCTTAGCGGGAGGGTCCGGGGCCAACGTCCTGACTTTC. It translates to CASSLAGGSGANVLTF.

CDR3 nucleotides: TGTGCCCAGGGGTCCTACTATGGCTACACCTTC. Its protein product is CAQGSYYGYTF. The V and J genes are TRBV30 and TRBJ1-2; a possible D gene is TRBD1 (6 bases). Germline CDR1 is GTSNPN and CDR2 is SVGIG (reference sequence). This CDR3 spans 11 amino acids. V was cut by 8 bases and J by 3 bases, with 10 bases left in between.

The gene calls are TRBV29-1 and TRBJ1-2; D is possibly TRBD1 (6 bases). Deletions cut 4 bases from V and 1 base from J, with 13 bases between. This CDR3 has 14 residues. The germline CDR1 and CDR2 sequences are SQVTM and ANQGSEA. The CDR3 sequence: CSVAKTGGNYGYTF. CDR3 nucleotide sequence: TGCAGCGTTGCTAAGACAGGAGGTAACTATGGCTACACCTTC.

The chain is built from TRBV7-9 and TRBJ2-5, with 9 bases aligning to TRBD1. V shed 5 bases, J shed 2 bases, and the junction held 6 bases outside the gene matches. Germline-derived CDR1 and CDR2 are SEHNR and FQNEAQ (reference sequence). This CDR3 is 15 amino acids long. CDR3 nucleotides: TGTGCCAGCAGCCGGGGGACAGGGATTCAAGAGACCCAGTACTTC. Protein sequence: CASSRGTGIQETQYF.

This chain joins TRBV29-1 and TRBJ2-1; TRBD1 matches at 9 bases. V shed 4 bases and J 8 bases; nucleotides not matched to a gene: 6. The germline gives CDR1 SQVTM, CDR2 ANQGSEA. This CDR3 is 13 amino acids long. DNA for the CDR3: TGCAGCGTTGCCGGGACAGGGCAATATGAGCAGTTCTTC. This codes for CSVAGTGQYEQFF.

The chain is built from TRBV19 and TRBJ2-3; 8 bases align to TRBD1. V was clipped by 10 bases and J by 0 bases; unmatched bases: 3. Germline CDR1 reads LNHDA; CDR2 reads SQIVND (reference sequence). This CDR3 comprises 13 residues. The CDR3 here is CAIGTGSTDTQYF. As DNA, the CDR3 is TGTGCCATCGGGACAGGCAGCACAGATACGCAGTATTTT.

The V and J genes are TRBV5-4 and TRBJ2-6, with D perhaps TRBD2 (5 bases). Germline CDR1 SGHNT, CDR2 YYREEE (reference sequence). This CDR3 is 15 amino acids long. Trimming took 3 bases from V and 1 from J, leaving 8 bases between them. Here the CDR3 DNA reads TGTGCCAGCAGCTCCCCGGGATCTGGGGCCAACGTCCTGACTTTC. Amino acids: CASSSPGSGANVLTF.

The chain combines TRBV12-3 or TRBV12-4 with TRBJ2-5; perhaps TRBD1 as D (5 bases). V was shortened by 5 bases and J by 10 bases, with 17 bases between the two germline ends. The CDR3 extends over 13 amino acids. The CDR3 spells CASSKGSVQVQYF. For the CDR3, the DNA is TGTGCCAGCAGTAAGGGGTCGGTTCAGGTCCAGTACTTC.

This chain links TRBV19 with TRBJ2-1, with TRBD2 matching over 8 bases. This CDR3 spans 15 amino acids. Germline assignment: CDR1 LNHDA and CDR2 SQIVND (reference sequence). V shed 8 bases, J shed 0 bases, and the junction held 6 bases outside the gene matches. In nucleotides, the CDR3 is TGTGCCAGTTCCATAGCGGGAAGCTCCTACAATGAGCAGTTCTTC. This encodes CASSIAGSSYNEQFF.

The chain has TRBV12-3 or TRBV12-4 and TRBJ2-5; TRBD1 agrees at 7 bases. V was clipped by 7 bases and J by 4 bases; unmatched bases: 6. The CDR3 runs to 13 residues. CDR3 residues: CASTTTGAETQYF. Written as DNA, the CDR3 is TGTGCCAGCACCACCACAGGGGCAGAGACCCAGTACTTC.

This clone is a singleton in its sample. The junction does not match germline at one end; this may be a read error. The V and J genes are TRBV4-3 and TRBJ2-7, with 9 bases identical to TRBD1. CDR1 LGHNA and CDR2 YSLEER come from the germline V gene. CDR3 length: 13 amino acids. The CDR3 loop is CASSQDIRDRVVF. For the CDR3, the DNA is TGCGCCAGCAGCCAAGATATCAGGGACAGGGTAGTCTTC.

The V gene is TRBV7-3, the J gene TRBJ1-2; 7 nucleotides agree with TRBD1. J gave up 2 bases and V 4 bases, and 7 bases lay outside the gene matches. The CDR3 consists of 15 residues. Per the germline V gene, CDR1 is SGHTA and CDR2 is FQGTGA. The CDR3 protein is CASSYATGQNYGYTF. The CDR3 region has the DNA TGTGCCAGCAGCTATGCGACAGGGCAAAACTATGGCTACACCTTC.

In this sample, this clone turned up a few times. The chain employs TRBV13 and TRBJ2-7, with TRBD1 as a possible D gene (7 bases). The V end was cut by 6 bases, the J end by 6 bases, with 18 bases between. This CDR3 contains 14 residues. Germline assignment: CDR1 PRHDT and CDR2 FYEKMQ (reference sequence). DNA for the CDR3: TGTGCCAGCAGGAAGGAGGGGGCGGATTTCGAGCAGTACTTC. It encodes CASRKEGADFEQYF.